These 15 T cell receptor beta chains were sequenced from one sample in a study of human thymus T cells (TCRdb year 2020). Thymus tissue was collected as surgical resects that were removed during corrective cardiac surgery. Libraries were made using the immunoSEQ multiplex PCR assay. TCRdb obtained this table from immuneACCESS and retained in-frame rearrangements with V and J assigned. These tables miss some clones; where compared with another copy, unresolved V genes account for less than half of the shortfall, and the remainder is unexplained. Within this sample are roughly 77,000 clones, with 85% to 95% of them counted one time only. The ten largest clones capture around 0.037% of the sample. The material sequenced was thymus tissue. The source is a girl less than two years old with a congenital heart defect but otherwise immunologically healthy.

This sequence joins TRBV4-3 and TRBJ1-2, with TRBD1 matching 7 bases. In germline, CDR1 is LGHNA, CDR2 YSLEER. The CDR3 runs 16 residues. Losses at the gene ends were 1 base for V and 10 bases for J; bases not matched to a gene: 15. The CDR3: CASSQAPTGAFFIYTF. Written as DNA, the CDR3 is TGCGCCAGCAGCCAAGCGCCAACAGGGGCTTTTTTTATCTACACCTTC.

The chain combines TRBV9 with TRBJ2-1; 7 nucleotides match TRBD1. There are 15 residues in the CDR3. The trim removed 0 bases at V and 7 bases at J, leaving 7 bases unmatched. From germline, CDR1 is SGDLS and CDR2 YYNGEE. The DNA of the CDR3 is TGTGCCAGCAGCGTAGGGGACAGAACAGGGAATGAGCAGTTCTTC. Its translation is CASSVGDRTGNEQFF.

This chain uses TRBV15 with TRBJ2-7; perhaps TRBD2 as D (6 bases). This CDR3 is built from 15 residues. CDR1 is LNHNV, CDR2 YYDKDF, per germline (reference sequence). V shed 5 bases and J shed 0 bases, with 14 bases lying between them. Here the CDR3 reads CATSGGTASSYEQYF. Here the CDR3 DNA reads TGTGCCACCAGCGGAGGGACGGCGAGCTCCTACGAGCAGTACTTC.

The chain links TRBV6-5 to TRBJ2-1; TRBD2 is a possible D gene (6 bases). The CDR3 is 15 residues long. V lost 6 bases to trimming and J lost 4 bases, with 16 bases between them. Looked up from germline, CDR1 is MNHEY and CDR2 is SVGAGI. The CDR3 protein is CASRGTGVRYNEQFF. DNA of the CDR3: TGTGCCAGCAGGGGGACGGGAGTCCGGTACAATGAGCAGTTCTTC.

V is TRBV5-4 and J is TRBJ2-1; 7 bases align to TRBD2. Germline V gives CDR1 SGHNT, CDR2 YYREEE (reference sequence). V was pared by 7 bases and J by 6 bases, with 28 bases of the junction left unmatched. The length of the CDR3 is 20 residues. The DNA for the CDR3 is TGTGCCAGCTTTTCCGGTGGGGCTAGCGGACGGGACGGTGCAGCCAATGAGCAGTTCTTC. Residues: CASFSGGASGRDGAANEQFF.

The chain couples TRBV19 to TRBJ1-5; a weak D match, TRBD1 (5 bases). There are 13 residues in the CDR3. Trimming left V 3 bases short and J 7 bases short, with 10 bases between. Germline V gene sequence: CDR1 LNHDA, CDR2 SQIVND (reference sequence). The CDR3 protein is CASSMRGRQPQHF. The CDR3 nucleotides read TGTGCCAGTAGTATGCGGGGGAGGCAGCCCCAGCATTTT.

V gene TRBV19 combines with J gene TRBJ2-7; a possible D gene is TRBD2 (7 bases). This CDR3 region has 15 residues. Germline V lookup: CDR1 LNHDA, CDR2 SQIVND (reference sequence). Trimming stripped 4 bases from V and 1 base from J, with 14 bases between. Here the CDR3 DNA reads TGTGCCAGTAGTAGTCGGGGAGGGGGATCCTACGAGCAGTACTTC. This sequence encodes CASSSRGGGSYEQYF. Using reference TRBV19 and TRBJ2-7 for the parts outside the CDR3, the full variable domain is DGGITQSPKYLFRKEGQNVTLSCEQNLNHDAMYWYRQDPGQGLRLIYYSQIVNDFQKGDIAEGYSVSREKKESFPLTVTSAQKNPTAFYLCASSSRGGGSYEQYFGPGTRLTVT.

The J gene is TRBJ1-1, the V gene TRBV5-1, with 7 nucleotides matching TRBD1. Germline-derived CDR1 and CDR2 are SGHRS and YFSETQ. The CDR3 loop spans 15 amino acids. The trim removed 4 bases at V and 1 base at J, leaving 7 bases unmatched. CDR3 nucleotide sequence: TGCGCCAGCAGCCCGGGGAGACAGGGGAACACTGAAGCTTTCTTT. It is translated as CASSPGRQGNTEAFF.

The chain's CDR3 is CASSQVSSSVLYEQYF. The CDR3 nucleotides read TGTGCCAGCAGCCAAGTATCGAGCTCGGTGCTATACGAGCAGTACTTC. The chain has TRBV14 and TRBJ2-7; D remains ambiguous. The CDR3 length is 16 residues. Per germline, CDR1 SGHDN and CDR2 FVKESK. V was shortened by 1 base and J by 4 bases, with 17 bases between the two germline ends. Full variable domain (rest looked up from reference TRBV14 and TRBJ2-7): EAGVTQFPSHSVIEKGQTVTLRCDPISGHDNLYWYRRVMGKEIKFLLHFVKESKQDESGMPNNRFLAERTGGTYSTLKVQPAELEDSGVYFCASSQVSSSVLYEQYFGPGTRLTVT.

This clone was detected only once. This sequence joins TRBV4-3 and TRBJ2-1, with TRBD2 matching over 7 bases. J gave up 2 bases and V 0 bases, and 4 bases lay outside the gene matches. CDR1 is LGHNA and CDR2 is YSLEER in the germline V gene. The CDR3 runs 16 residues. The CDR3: CASSQDTTSAYNEQFF. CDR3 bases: TGCGCCAGCAGCCAAGATACAACTAGCGCCTACAATGAGCAGTTCTTC.

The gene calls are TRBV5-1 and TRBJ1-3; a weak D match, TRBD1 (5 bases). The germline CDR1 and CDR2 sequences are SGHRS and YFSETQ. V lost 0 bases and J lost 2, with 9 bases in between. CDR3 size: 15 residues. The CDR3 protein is CASSLAGGTGNTIYF. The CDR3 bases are TGCGCCAGCAGCTTGGCTGGGGGAACTGGAAACACCATATATTTT.

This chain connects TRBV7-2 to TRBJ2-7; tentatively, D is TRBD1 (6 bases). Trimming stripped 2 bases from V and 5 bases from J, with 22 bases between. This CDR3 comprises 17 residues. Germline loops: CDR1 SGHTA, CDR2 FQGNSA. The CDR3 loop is CASSLLLYDRLKDEQYF. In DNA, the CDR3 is TGTGCCAGCAGCTTACTCCTTTATGACAGGTTAAAGGACGAGCAGTACTTC.

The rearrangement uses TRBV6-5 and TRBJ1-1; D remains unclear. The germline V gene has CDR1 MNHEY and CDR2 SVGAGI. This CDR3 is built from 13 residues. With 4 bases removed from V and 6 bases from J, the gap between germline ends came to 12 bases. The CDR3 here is CASSSTAQSEAFF. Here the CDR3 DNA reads TGTGCCAGCAGTTCCACCGCCCAGTCTGAAGCTTTCTTT.

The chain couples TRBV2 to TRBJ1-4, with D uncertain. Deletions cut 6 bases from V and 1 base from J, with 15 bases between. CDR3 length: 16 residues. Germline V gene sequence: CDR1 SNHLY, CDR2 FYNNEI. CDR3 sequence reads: CASSPGSNRTNEKLFF. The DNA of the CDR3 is TGTGCCAGCAGCCCGGGGTCTAACAGAACTAATGAAAAACTGTTTTTT.

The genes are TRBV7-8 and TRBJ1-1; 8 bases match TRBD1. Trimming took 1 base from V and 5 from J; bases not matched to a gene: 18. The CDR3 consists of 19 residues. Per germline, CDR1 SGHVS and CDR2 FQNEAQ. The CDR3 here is CASSLGAATGVPKQTEAFF. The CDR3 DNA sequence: TGTGCCAGCAGCTTAGGGGCCGCGACAGGGGTCCCCAAACAGACTGAAGCTTTCTTT. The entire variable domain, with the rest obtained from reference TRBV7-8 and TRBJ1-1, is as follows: GAGVSQSPRYKVAKRGQDVALRCDPISGHVSLFWYQQALGQGPEFLTYFQNEAQLDKSGLPSDRFFAERPEGSVSTLKIQRTQQEDSAVYLCASSLGAATGVPKQTEAFFGQGTRLTVV.